This TCR beta chain originates from a study of shared clonotypes between healthy human individuals. Study context: Plates per donor: three CD4 naive, three CD4 memory, two CD8 naive, one CD8 memory.

Naive-designated CD8 cells lacked CD45RO, were positively enriched for CCR7, and omitted terminally differentiated effector memory CD45RA+ cells. The donors, healthy adults who were HIV-negative, had experienced no recent acute infections or vaccinations. The CDR3 covers 13 residues. V was cut by 2 bases and J by 1 base, with 3 bases left in between. CDR1 and CDR2 from the germline V gene are MNHEY and SVGAGI. Regarding this clone: Its cognate antigen is unknown.

Findings of the study overall: The study's rarefaction showed incomplete sorted-subset sequencing despite large depth.

TCRdb's copy holds only in-frame clones and misses some; the assay was immunoSEQ multiplex PCR. The table includes around 640,000 clones, approximately 96% detected once. The J gene is TRBJ1-5, the V gene TRBV6-5, with unresolved D. This receptor was identified in a woman aged 30 to 39 in good health. Sequencing was performed on naive CD8+ T cells sorted from blood. DNA of the CDR3: TGTGCCAGCAGTTACCAAAGCAATCAGCCCCAGCATTTT. Its protein product is CASSYQSNQPQHF.